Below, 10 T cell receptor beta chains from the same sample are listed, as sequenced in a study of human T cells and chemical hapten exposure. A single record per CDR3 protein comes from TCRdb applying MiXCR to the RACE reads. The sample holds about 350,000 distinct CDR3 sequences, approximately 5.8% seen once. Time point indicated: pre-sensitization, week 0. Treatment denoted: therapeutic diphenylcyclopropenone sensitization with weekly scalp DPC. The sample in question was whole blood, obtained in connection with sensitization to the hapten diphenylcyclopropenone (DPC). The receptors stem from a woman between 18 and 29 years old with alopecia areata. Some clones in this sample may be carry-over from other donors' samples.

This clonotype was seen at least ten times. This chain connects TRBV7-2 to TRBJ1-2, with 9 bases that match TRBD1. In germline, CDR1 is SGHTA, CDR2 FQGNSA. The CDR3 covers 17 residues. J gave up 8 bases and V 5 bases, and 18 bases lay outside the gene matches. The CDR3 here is CASSPYRDRVNNGGYTF. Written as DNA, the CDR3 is TGTGCCAGCAGCCCCTACCGGGACAGGGTTAATAATGGCGGCTACACCTTC.

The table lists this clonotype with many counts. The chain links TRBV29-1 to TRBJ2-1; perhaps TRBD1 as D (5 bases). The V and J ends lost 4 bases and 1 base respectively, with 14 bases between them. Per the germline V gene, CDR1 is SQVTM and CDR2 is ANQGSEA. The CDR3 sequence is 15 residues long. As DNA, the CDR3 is TGCAGCGTTGTAAACAGGTTTGGGTCCTACAATGAGCAGTTCTTC. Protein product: CSVVNRFGSYNEQFF.

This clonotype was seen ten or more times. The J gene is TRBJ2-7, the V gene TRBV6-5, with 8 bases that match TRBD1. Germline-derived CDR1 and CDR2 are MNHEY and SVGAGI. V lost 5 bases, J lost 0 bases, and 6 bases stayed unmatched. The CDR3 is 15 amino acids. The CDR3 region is CASSGRDRSSYEQYF. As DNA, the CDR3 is TGTGCCAGCAGTGGCCGGGACAGGAGCTCCTACGAGCAGTACTTC.

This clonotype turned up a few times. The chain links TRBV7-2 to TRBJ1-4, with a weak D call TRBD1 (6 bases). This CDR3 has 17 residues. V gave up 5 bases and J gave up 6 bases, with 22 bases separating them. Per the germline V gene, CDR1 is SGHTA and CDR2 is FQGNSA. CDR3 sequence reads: CASSPVGGAKADEKLFF. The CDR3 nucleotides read TGTGCCAGCAGCCCAGTCGGGGGCGCAAAAGCGGATGAAAAACTGTTTTTT. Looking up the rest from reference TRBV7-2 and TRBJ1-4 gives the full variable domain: GAGVSQSPSNKVTEKGKDVELRCDPISGHTALYWYRQSLGQGLEFLIYFQGNSAPDKSGLPSDRFSAERTGGSVSTLTIQRTQQEDSAVYLCASSPVGGAKADEKLFFGSGTQLSVL.

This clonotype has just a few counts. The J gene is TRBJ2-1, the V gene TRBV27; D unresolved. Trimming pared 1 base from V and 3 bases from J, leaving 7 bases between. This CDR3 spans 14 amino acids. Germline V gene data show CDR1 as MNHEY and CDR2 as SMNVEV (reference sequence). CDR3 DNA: TGTGCCAGCAGTTTATTGTCGGTCTACAATGAGCAGTTCTTC. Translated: CASSLLSVYNEQFF.

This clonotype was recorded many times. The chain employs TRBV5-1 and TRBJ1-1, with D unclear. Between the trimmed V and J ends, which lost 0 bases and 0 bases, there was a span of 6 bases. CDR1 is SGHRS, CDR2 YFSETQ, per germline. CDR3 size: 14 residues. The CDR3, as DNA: TGCGCCAGCAGCTTGGGGGTGGTGAACACTGAAGCTTTCTTT. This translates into CASSLGVVNTEAFF.

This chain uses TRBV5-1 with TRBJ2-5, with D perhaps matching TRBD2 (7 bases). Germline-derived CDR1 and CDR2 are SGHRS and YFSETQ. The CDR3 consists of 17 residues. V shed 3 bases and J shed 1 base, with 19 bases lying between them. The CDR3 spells CASSSEGGGSSQETQYF. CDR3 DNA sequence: TGCGCCAGCAGCTCTGAGGGCGGGGGCTCTTCCCAAGAGACCCAGTACTTC.

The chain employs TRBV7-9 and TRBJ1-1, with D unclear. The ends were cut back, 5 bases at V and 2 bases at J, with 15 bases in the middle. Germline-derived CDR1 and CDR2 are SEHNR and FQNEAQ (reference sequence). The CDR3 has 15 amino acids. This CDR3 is CASSPPRHGNTEAFF. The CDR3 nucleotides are TGTGCCAGCAGCCCACCCCGACACGGAAACACTGAAGCTTTCTTT.

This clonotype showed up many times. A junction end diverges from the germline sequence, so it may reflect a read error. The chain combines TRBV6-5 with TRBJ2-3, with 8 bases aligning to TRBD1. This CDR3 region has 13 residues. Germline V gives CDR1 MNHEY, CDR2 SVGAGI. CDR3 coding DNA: TGTGCCAGCAGTTACACGACAGGGGAGTGGGCAGTATTT. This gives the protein CASSYTTGEWAVF.

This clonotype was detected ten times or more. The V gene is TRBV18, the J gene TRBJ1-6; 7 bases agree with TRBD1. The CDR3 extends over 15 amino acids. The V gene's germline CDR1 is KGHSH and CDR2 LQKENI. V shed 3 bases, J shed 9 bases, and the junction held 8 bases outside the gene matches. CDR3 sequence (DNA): TGTGCCAGCTCACCCACAGGGGTTGATTCTTCACCCCTCCACTTT. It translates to CASSPTGVDSSPLHF. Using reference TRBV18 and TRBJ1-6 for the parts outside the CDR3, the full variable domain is NAGVMQNPRHLVRRRGQEARLRCSPMKGHSHVYWYRQLPEEGLKFMVYLQKENIIDESGMPKERFSAEFPKEGPSILRIQQVVRGDSAAYFCASSPTGVDSSPLHFGNGTRLTVT.